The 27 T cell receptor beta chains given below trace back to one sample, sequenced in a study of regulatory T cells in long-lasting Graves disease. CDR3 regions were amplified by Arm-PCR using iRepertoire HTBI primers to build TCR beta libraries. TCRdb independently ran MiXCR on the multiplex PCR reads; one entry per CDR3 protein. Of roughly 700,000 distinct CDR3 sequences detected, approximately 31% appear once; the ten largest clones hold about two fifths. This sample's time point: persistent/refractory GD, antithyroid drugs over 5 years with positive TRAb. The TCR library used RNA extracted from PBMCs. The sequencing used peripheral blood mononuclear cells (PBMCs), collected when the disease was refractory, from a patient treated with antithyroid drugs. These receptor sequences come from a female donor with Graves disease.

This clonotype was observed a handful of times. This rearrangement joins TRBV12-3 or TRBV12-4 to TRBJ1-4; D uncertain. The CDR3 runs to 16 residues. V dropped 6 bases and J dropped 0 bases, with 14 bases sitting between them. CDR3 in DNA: TGTGCCAGCAGCCCCTTTGGAGAGACAACTAATGAAAAACTGTTTTTT. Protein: CASSPFGETTNEKLFF.

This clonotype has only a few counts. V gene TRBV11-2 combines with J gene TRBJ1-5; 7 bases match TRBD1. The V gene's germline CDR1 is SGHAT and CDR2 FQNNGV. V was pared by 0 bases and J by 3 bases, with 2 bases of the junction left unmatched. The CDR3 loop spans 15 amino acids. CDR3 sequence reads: CASSLEGQYNQPQHF. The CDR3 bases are TGTGCCAGCAGCTTAGAGGGACAGTACAATCAGCCCCAGCATTTT.

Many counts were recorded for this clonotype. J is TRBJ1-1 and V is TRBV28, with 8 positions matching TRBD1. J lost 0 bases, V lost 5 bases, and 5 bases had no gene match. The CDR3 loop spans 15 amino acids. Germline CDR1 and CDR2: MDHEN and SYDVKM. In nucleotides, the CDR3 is TGTGCCAGCAGTGCCCCAGGGGGCGTGAACACTGAAGCTTTCTTT. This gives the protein CASSAPGGVNTEAFF.

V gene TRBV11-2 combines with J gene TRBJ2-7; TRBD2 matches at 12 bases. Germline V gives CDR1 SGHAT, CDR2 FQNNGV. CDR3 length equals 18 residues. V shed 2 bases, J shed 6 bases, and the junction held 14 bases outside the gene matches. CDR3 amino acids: CASSLPARLAGGPGEQYF. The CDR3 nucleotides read TGTGCCAGCAGCTTACCCGCACGCCTAGCGGGAGGGCCGGGCGAGCAGTACTTC.

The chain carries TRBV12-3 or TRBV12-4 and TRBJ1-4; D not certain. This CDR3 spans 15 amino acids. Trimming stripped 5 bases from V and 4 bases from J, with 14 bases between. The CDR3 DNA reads TGTGCCAGCAGTCCCCATTGGGAGGGTAATGAAAAACTGTTTTTT. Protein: CASSPHWEGNEKLFF.

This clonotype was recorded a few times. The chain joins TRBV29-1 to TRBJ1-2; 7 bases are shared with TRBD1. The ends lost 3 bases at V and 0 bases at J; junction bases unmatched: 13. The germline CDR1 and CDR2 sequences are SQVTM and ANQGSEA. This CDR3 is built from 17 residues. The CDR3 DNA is TGCAGCGTTGACCCCTATAGGGGGCAGGGGTCTAACTATGGCTACACCTTC. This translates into CSVDPYRGQGSNYGYTF. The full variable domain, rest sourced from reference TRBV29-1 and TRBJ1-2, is SAVISQKPSRDICQRGTSLTIQCQVDSQVTMMFWYRQQPGQSLTLIATANQGSEATYESGFVIDKFPISRPNLTFSTLTVSNMSPEDSSIYLCSVDPYRGQGSNYGYTFGSGTRLTVV.

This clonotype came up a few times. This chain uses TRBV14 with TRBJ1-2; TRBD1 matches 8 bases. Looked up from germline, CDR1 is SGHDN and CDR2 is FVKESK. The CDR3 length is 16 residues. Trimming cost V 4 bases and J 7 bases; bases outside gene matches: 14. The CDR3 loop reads CASSLVRTGGIGGYTF. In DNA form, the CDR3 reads TGTGCCAGCAGCCTGGTCCGCACAGGGGGGATCGGTGGCTACACCTTC.

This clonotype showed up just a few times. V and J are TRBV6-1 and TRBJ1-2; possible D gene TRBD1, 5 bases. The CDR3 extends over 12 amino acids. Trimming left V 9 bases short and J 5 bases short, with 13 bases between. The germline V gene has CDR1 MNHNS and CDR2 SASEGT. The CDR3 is CASKVGPYGYTF. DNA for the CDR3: TGTGCCAGTAAAGTGGGGCCTTATGGCTACACCTTC.

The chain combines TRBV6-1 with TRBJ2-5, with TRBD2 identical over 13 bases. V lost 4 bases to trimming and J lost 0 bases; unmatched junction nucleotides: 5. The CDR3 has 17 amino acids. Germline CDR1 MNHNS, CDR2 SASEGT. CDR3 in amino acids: CASSVTSGRPNQETQYF. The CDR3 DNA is TGTGCCAGCAGTGTGACTAGCGGGAGGCCCAACCAAGAGACCCAGTACTTC.

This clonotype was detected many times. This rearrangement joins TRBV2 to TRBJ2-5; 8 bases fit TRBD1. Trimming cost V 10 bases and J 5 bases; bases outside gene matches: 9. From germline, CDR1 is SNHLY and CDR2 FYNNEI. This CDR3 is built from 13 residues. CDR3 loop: CATYSGGGETQYF. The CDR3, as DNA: TGTGCCACCTACTCAGGGGGCGGCGAGACCCAGTACTTC.

The DNA of the CDR3 is TGTGCTAGTGGGGGGAGAGGGACTAGCGGGATTTTTGCCAAAAACATTCAGTACTTC. Protein: CASGGRGTSGIFAKNIQYF. V usage is TRBV12-5 and J usage is TRBJ2-4; the match to TRBD2 covers 13 bases. The junction had 12 bases not matched to a gene; V was cut back by 6 bases and J by 1 base. There are 19 residues in the CDR3. Germline lookup yields CDR1 LGHNT and CDR2 FRNRAP.

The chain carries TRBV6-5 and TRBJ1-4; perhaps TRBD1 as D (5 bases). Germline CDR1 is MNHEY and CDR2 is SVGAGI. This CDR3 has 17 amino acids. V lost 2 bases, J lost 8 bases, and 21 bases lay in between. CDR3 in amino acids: CASSYATRQKDTEKLFF. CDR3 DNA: TGTGCCAGCAGTTACGCGACGCGACAGAAAGACACGGAAAAACTGTTTTTT.

CDR3 coding DNA: TGCGCCAGCAGCCAGCCGGGACAGACGTCCTACGAGCAGTACTTC. Translated: CASSQPGQTSYEQYF. The chain couples TRBV5-1 to TRBJ2-7; the match to TRBD1 covers 7 bases. In germline, CDR1 is SGHRS, CDR2 YFSETQ. V dropped 4 bases and J dropped 1; count of bases not matched to a gene: 8. The CDR3 runs 15 residues.

The CDR3 nucleotides are TGTGCCACCAGTAGGCTAGCGGGAGTAGAGACCCAGTACTTC. Its protein product is CATSRLAGVETQYF. The V gene is TRBV15, the J gene TRBJ2-5; TRBD2 matches 10 bases. V gave up 6 bases and J gave up 4 bases; unmatched junction bases: 5. The CDR3 loop spans 14 amino acids. The germline gives CDR1 LNHNV, CDR2 YYDKDF (reference sequence). Based on the CDR3 plus reference TRBV15 and TRBJ2-5, the full variable domain is DAMVIQNPRYQVTQFGKPVTLSCSQTLNHNVMYWYQQKSSQAPKLLFHYYDKDFNNEADTPDNFQSRRPNTSFCFLDIRSPGLGDTAMYLCATSRLAGVETQYFGPGTRLLVL.

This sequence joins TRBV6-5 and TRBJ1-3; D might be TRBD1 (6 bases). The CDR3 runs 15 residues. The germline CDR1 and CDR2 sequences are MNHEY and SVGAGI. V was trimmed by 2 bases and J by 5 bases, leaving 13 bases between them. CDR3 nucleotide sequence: TGTGCCAGCAGTTACAGCGGGGACACTAGAAACACCATATATTTT. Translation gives CASSYSGDTRNTIYF.

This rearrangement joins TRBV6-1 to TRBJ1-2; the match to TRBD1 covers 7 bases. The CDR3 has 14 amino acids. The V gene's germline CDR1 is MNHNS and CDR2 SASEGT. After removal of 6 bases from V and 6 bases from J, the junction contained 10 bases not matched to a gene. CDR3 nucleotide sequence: TGTGCCAGCAGCCTCGGGACAGCCCTACATGGCTACACCTTC. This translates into CASSLGTALHGYTF.

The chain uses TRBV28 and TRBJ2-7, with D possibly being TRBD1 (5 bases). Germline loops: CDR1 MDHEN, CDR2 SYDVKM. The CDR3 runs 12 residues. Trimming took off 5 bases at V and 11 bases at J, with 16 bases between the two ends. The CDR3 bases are TGTGCCAGCAGTCAATCCCGGAGCAGGGAGTACTTC. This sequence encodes CASSQSRSREYF. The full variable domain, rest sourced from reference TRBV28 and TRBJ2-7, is DVKVTQSSRYLVKRTGEKVFLECVQDMDHENMFWYRQDPGLGLRLIYFSYDVKMKEKGDIPEGYSVSREKKERFSLILESASTNQTSMYLCASSQSRSREYFGPGTRLTVT.

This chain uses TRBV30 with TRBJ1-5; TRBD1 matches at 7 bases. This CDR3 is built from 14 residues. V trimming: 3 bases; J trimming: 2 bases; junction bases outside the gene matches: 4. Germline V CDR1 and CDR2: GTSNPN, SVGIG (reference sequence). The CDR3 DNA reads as TGTGCCTGGAGGGGCGGGACAGGCAATCAGCCCCAGCATTTT. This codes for CAWRGGTGNQPQHF.

CDR3 region: CASSPFSSWDGYYGYTF. DNA for the CDR3: TGTGCCAGCTCACCATTCTCTTCTTGGGACGGTTACTATGGCTACACCTTC. V and J are TRBV18 and TRBJ1-2, with D perhaps TRBD1 (5 bases). Trimming took off 2 bases at V and 3 bases at J, with 19 bases between the two ends. Per the germline V gene, CDR1 is KGHSH and CDR2 is LQKENI. The CDR3 totals 17 residues.

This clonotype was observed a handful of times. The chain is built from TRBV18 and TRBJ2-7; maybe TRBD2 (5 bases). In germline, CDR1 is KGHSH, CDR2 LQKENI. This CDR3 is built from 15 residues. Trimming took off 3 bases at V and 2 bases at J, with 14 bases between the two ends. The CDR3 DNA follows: TGTGCCAGCTCACCTCCGGACTTGCCAACCTACGAGCAGTACTTC. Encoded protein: CASSPPDLPTYEQYF. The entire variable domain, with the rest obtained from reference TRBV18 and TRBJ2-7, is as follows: NAGVMQNPRHLVRRRGQEARLRCSPMKGHSHVYWYRQLPEEGLKFMVYLQKENIIDESGMPKERFSAEFPKEGPSILRIQQVVRGDSAAYFCASSPPDLPTYEQYFGPGTRLTVT.

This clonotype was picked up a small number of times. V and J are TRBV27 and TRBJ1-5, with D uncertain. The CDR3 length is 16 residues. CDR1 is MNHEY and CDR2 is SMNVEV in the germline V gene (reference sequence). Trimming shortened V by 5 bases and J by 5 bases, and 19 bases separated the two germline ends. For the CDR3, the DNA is TGTGCCAGCAGTCCTCTGGGCAGGCGGTATGATCAGCCCCAGCATTTT. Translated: CASSPLGRRYDQPQHF.

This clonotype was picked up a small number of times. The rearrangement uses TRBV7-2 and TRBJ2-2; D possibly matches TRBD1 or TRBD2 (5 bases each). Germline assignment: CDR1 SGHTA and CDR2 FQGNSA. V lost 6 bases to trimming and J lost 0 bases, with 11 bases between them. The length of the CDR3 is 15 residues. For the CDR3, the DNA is TGTGCCAGCAGTTCTGGGACCGCGAACACCGGGGAGCTGTTTTTT. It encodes CASSSGTANTGELFF.

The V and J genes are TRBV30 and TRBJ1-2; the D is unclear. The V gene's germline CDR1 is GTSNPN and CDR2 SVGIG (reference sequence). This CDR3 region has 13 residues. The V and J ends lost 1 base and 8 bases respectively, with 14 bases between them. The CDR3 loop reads CAWSGPTMGGYTF. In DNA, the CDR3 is TGTGCCTGGAGTGGCCCCACCATGGGAGGCTACACCTTC.

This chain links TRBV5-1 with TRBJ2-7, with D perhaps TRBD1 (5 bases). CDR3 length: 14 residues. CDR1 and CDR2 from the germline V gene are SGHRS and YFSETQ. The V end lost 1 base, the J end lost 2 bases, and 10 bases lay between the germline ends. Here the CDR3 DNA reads TGCGCCAGCAGCTTGTATCAGGGAACCTACGAGCAGTACTTC. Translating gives CASSLYQGTYEQYF.

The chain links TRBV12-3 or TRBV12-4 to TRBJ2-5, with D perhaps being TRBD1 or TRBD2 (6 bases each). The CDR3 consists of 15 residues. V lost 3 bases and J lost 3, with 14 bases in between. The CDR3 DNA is TGTGCCAGCAGTTTTAACGGGGGCCCAGAAGAGACCCAGTACTTC. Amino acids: CASSFNGGPEETQYF.

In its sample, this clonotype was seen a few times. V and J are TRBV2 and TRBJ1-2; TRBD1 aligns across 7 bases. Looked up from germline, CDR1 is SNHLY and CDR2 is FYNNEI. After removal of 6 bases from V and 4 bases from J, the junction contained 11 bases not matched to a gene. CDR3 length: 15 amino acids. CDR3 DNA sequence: TGTGCCAGCAGGGGGGGACAGCTGAGAAGCTATGGCTACACCTTC. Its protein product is CASRGGQLRSYGYTF.

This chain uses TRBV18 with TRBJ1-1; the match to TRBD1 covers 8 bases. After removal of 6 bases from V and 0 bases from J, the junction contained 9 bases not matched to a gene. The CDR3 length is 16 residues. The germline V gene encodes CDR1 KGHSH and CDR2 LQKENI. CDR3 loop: CASSARQGPMNTEAFF. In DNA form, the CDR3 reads TGTGCCAGCTCCGCTCGACAGGGGCCGATGAACACTGAAGCTTTCTTT.